The T cell receptor (beta chain) under discussion was sequenced for a study of cytomegalovirus exposure and HLA in healthy donors. V lost 0 bases and J 1 base, leaving 9 bases between the germline ends. CDR3 size: 15 residues. Germline V gene data show CDR1 as LGHNA and CDR2 as YSLEER. These donors, healthy bone marrow donors, were studied. With 60 Vbeta and 13 Jbeta primers, the PCR was carried out. Measured with immunoSEQ multiplex PCR; TCRdb has only the in-frame clones, and not every one. The sample has around 65,000 clones, 85% to 90% seen once. In this sample, this clone turned up once. What it binds is unknown. Findings of the study overall: Some V segments (TRBV6-2 and TRBV6-3 among them) were excluded as indistinguishable. Most of the CMV-associated TCR beta chains (in a later analysis) appeared to be HLA-restricted.

Sequencing was done on a sample of PBMCs. The TCR was taken from a female donor in good health and CMV-seronegative. This rearrangement joins TRBV4-3 to TRBJ1-1; no definite D call. CDR3 sequence (DNA): TGCGCCAGCAGCCAAGATCTGCTCAGGAACACTGAAGCTTTCTTT. Encoded protein: CASSQDLLRNTEAFF.